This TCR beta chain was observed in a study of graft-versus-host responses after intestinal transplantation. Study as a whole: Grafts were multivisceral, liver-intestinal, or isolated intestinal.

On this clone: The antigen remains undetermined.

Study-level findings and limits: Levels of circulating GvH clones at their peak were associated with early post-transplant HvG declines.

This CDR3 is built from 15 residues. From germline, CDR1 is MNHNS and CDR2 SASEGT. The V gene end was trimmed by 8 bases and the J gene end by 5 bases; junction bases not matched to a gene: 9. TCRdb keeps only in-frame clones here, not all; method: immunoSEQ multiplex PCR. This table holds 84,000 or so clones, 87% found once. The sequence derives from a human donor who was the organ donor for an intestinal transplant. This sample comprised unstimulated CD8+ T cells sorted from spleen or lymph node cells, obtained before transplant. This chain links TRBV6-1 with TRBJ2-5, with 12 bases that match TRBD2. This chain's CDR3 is CASSALAGGPETQYF. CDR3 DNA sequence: TGTGCCAGCTCCGCTCTAGCGGGGGGGCCGGAGACCCAGTACTTC.